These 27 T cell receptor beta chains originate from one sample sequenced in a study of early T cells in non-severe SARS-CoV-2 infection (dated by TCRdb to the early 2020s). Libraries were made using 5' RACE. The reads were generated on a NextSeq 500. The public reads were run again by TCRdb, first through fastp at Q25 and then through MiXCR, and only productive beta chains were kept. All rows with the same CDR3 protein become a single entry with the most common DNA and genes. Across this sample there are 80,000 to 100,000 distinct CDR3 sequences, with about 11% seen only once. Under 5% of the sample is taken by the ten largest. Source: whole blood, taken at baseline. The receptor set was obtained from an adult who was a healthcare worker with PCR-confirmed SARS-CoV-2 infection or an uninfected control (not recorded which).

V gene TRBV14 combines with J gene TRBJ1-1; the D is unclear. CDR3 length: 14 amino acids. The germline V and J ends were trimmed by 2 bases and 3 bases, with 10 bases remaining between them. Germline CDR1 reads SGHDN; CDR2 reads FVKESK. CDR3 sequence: CASSQYRADTEAFF. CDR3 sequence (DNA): TGTGCCAGCAGCCAATACCGAGCGGACACTGAAGCTTTCTTT.

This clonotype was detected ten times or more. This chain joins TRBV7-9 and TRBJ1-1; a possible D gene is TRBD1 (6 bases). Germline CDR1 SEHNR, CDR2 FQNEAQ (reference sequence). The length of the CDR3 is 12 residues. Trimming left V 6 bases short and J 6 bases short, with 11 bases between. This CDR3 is CASRGHSPEAFF. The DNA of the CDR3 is TGTGCCAGCAGGGGACATTCTCCTGAAGCTTTCTTT. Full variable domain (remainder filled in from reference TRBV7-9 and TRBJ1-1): DTGVSQNPRHKITKRGQNVTFRCDPISEHNRLYWYRQTLGQGPEFLTYFQNEAQLEKSRLLSDRFSAERPKGSFSTLEIQRTEQGDSAMYLCASRGHSPEAFFGQGTRLTVV.

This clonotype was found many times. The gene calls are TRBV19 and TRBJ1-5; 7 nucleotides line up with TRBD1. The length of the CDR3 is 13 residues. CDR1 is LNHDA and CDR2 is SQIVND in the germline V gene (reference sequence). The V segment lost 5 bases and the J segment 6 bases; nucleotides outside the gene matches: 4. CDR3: CASSPTGIQPQHF. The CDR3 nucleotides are TGTGCCAGTAGTCCGACAGGGATTCAGCCCCAGCATTTT.

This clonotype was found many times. The DNA for the CDR3 is TGTGCCAGCAGCCAAGAGGGACATAAGCGAAACATTCAGTACTTC. Its translation: CASSQEGHKRNIQYF. The chain employs TRBV14 and TRBJ2-4; a possible D gene is TRBD1 (6 bases). Germline-derived CDR1 and CDR2 are SGHDN and FVKESK. CDR3 length equals 15 residues. V gave up 0 bases and J gave up 6 bases, with 12 bases separating them.

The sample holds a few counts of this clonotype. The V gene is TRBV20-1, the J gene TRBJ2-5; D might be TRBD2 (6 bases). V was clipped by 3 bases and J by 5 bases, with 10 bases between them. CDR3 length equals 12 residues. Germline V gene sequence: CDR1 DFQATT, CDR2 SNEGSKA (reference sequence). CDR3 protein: CSASGDSETQYF. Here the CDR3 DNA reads TGCAGTGCTAGTGGGGACTCTGAGACCCAGTACTTC.

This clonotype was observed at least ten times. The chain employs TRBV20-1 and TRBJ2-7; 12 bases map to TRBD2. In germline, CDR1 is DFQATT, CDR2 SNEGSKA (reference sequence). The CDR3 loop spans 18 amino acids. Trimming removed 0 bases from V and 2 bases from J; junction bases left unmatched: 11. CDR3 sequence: CSARDHSGLAGGPYEQYF. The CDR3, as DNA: TGCAGTGCTAGAGATCACAGCGGCCTAGCGGGAGGGCCCTACGAGCAGTACTTC.

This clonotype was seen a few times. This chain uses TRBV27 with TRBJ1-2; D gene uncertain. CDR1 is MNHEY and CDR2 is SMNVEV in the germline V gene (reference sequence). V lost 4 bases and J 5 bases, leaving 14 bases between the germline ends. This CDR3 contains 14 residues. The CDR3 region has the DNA TGTGCCAGCAGTTCCAAGAGGGTTGGTTATGGCTACACCTTC. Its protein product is CASSSKRVGYGYTF.

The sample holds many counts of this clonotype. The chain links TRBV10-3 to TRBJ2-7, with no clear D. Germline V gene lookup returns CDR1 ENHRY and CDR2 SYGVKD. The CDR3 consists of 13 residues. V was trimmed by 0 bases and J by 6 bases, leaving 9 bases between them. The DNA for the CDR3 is TGTGCCATCAGTGAGTCGGGCCCCGGCGAGCAGTACTTC. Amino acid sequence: CAISESGPGEQYF.

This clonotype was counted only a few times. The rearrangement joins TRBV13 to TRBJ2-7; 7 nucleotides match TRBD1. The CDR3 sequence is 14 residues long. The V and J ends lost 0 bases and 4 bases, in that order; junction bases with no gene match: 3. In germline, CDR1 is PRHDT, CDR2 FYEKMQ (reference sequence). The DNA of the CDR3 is TGTGCCAGCAGCTTAGGGGGACAGCCGTACGAGCAGTACTTC. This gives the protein CASSLGGQPYEQYF.

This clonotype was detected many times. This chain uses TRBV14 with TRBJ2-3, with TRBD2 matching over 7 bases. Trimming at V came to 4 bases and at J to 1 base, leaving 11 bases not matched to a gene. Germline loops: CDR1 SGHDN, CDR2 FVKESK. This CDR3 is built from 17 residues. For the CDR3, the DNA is TGTGCCAGCAGCCCATTTCGCTGGAGCGGGGGCACAGATACGCAGTATTTT. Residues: CASSPFRWSGGTDTQYF. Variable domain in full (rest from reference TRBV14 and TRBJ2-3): EAGVTQFPSHSVIEKGQTVTLRCDPISGHDNLYWYRRVMGKEIKFLLHFVKESKQDESGMPNNRFLAERTGGTYSTLKVQPAELEDSGVYFCASSPFRWSGGTDTQYFGPGTRLTVL.

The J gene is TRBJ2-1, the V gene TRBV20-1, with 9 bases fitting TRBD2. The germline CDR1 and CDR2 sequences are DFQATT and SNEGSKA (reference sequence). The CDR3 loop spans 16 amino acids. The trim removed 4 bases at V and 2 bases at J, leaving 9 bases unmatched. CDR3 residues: CSANPSGRSPYNEQFF. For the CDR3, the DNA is TGCAGTGCTAACCCGAGCGGGAGGAGCCCCTACAATGAGCAGTTCTTC.

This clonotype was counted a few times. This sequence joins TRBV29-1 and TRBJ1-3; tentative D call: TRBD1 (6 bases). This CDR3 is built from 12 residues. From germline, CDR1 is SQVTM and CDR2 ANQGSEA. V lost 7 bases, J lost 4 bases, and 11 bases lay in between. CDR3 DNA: TGCAGCGGGGGGCACGTAGGAAACACCATATATTTT. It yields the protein CSGGHVGNTIYF.

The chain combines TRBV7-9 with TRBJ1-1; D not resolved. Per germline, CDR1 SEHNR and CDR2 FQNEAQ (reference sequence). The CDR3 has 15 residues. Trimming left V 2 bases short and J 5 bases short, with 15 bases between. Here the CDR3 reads CASSLSGALWTEAFF. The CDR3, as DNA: TGTGCCAGCAGCTTAAGTGGAGCACTGTGGACTGAAGCTTTCTTT.

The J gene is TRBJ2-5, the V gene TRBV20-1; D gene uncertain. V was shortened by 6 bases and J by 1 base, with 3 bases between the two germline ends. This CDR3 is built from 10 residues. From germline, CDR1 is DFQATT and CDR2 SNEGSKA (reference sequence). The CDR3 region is CSAIQETQYF. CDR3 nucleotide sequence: TGCAGTGCCATCCAAGAGACCCAGTACTTC.

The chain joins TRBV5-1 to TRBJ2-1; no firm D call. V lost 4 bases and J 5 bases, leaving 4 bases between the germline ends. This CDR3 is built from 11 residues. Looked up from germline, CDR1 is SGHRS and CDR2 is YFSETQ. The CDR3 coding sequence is TGCGCCAGCAGCATGAACAATGAGCAGTTCTTC. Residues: CASSMNNEQFF.

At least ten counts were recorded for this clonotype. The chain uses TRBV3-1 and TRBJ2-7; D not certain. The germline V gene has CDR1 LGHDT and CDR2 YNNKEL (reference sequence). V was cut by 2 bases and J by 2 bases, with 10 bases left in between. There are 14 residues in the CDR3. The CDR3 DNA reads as TGTGCCAGCAGCCAAAGAGTTGGAACCTACGAGCAGTACTTC. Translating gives CASSQRVGTYEQYF.

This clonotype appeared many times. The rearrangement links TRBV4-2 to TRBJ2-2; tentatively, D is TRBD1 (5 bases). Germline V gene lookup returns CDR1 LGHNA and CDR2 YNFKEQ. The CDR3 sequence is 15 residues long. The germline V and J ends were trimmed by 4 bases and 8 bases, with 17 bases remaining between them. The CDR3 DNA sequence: TGTGCCAGCAGCCTCTCGGCACAGGTGGAGGGGGAGCTGTTTTTT. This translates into CASSLSAQVEGELFF.

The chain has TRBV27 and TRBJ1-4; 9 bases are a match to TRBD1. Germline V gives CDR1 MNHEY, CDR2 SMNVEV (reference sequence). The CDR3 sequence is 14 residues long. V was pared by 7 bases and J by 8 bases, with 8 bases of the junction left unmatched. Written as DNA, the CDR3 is TGTGCCAGCACTTCCAGGGACAGGGCGGAAAAACTGTTTTTT. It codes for CASTSRDRAEKLFF.

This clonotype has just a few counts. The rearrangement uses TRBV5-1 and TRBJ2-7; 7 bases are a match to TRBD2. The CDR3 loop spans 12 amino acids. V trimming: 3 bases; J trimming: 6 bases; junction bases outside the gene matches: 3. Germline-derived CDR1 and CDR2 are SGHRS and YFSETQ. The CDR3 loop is CASSYGGSEQYF. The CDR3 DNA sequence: TGCGCCAGCAGCTACGGCGGGAGCGAGCAGTACTTC.

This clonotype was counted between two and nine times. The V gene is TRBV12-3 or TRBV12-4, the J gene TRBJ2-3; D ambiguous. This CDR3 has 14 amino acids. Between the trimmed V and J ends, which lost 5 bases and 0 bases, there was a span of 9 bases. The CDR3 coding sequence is TGTGCCAGCAGTAAGACGGTCAGCACAGATACGCAGTATTTT. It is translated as CASSKTVSTDTQYF.

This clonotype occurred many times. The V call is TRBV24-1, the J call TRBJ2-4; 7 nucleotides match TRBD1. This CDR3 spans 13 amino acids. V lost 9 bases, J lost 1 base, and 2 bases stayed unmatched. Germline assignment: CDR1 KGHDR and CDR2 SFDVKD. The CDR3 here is CATSDRAKNIQYF. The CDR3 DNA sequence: TGTGCCACCTCGGACAGGGCCAAAAACATTCAGTACTTC.

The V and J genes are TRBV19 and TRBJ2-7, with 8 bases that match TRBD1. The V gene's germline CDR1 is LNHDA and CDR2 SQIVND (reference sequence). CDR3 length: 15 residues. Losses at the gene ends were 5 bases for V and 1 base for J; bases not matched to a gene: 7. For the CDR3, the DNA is TGTGCCAGTAGTTCATCAGGGGGCCCATCCTACGAGCAGTACTTC. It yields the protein CASSSSGGPSYEQYF. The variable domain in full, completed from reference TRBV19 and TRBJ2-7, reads DGGITQSPKYLFRKEGQNVTLSCEQNLNHDAMYWYRQDPGQGLRLIYYSQIVNDFQKGDIAEGYSVSREKKESFPLTVTSAQKNPTAFYLCASSSSGGPSYEQYFGPGTRLTVT.

Here the CDR3 reads CASRPILGTRETQYF. Written as DNA, the CDR3 is TGTGCCAGCAGGCCAATCCTGGGGACCCGGGAGACCCAGTACTTC. V and J are TRBV7-9 and TRBJ2-5; D tentatively fits TRBD1 or TRBD2 (5 bases each). The CDR3 runs 15 residues. Trimming stripped 6 bases from V and 5 bases from J, with 19 bases between. Per germline, CDR1 SEHNR and CDR2 FQNEAQ (reference sequence).

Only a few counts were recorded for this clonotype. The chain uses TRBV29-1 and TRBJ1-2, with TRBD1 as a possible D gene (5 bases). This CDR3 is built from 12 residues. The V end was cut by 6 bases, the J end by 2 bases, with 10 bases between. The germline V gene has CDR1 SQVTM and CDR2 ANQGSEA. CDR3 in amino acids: CSVGEGNYGYTF. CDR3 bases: TGCAGCGTCGGTGAGGGGAACTATGGCTACACCTTC.

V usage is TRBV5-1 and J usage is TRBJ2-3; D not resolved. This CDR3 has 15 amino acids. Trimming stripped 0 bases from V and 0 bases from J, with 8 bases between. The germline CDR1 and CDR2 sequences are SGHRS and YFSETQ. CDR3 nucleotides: TGCGCCAGCAGCTTGGAGAGTCAGAGCACAGATACGCAGTATTTT. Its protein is CASSLESQSTDTQYF.

The CDR3 spells CASSSRGGHTDTQYF. CDR3 in DNA: TGTGCCAGCTCTTCCCGCGGGGGGCACACAGATACGCAGTATTTT. J is TRBJ2-3 and V is TRBV7-2; 8 bases align to TRBD2. The CDR3 is 15 residues long. The germline V gene encodes CDR1 SGHTA and CDR2 FQGNSA. Trimming removed 8 bases from V and 2 bases from J; junction bases left unmatched: 9.

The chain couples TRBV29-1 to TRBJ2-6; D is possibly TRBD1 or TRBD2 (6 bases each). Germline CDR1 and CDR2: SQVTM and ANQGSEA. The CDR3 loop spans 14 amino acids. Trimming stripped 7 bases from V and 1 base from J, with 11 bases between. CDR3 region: CSALGGSGANVLTF. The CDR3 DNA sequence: TGCAGCGCCCTAGGGGGGTCTGGGGCCAACGTCCTGACTTTC.